A selection of T cell receptor beta chains follows, all from one sample in a study of regulatory T cells in long-lasting Graves disease. TCRdb redid the calling of the multiplex PCR reads with MiXCR, one entry per CDR3 protein. The data hold 500,000 or so distinct CDR3 sequences, with around 15% observed a single time. These same data were also listed under a study on T cells in Graves' hyperthyroidism and ophthalmopathy.

The specimen comprised peripheral blood mononuclear cells (PBMCs), sampled at new diagnosis, from a patient treated with antithyroid drugs. The receptors originated from a middle-aged man with Graves disease. Each CDR3 is given with its conserved first and last residue. The order of the fields is J gene, V gene, clone size, D gene, CDR3 protein, CDR3 DNA. The D gene is left open where the match is weak. Not all rows give a size; the values are once, few, many and, for expanded clones, a class.

J: TRBJ1-2; V: TRBV12-3/TRBV12-4; size: -; D: TRBD1; CDR3: CASSGQGALNGYTF; DNA: TGTGCCAGCAGCGGACAGGGGGCGCTTAATGGCTACACCTTC
J: TRBJ1-6; V: TRBV12-3/TRBV12-4; size: -; D: -; CDR3: CASSLQGMASPLHF; DNA: TGTGCCAGCAGTTTACAGGGGATGGCTTCACCCCTCCACTTT
J: TRBJ2-2; V: TRBV20-1; size: many; D: TRBD2; CDR3: CSARDRGLAPTGELFF; DNA: TGCAGTGCTAGAGATAGGGGACTAGCCCCCACCGGGGAGCTGTTTTTT
J: TRBJ1-4; V: TRBV28; size: many; D: TRBD1; CDR3: CASSPTGTGRPNEKLFF; DNA: TGTGCCAGCAGTCCGACCGGGACAGGACGACCTAATGAAAAACTGTTTTTT
J: TRBJ2-5; V: TRBV11-3; size: many; D: TRBD1; CDR3: CASSKDRVQETQYF; DNA: TGTGCCAGCAGCAAGGACAGGGTCCAAGAGACCCAGTACTTC
J: TRBJ2-7; V: TRBV12-3/TRBV12-4; size: many; D: TRBD1; CDR3: CASSWGQGAEQYF; DNA: TGTGCCAGCAGTTGGGGACAGGGGGCCGAGCAGTACTTC
J: TRBJ2-4; V: TRBV20-1; size: many; D: -; CDR3: CSASPPGIQYF; DNA: TGCAGTGCTAGTCCACCGGGCATTCAGTACTTC
J: TRBJ2-3; V: TRBV5-1; size: many; D: -; CDR3: CASSLGTSSRTDTQYF; DNA: TGCGCCAGCAGCTTGGGGACTTCGAGTCGCACAGATACGCAGTATTTT
J: TRBJ1-1; V: TRBV19; size: -; D: -; CDR3: CASSISNTEAFF; DNA: TGTGCCAGTAGTATATCGAACACTGAAGCTTTCTTT
J: TRBJ2-7; V: TRBV6-1; size: many; D: -; CDR3: CASSFQGMGEQYF; DNA: TGTGCCAGCAGCTTCCAGGGGATGGGGGAGCAGTACTTC
J: TRBJ2-7; V: TRBV7-9; size: many; D: TRBD1; CDR3: CASSPRDSLPQAYEQYF; DNA: TGTGCCAGCAGCCCTCGGGACAGCCTCCCACAAGCCTACGAGCAGTACTTC
J: TRBJ2-1; V: TRBV10-2; size: few; D: TRBD1; CDR3: CASSAGTGTGNEQFF; DNA: TGCGCCAGCAGTGCGGGGACAGGGACAGGCAATGAGCAGTTCTTC
J: TRBJ2-5; V: TRBV20-1; size: many; D: -; CDR3: CSASPWPLQETQYF; DNA: TGCAGTGCTAGCCCCTGGCCGCTGCAAGAGACCCAGTACTTC
J: TRBJ2-7; V: TRBV27; size: few; D: TRBD2; CDR3: CASSQGTSHPIYEQYF; DNA: TGTGCCAGCAGTCAGGGGACTAGTCATCCAATCTACGAGCAGTACTTC
J: TRBJ2-7; V: TRBV6-5; size: many; D: -; CDR3: CASSYSGSYEQYF; DNA: TGTGCCAGCAGTTACTCGGGTTCCTACGAGCAGTACTTC
J: TRBJ1-6; V: TRBV20-1; size: -; D: -; CDR3: CSAESSRDDSPLHF; DNA: TGCAGTGCCGAATCTTCCAGGGACGATTCACCCCTCCACTTT
J: TRBJ1-1; V: TRBV12-3/TRBV12-4; size: -; D: -; CDR3: CASSRLGSEGSTEAFF; DNA: TGTGCCAGCAGCCGCCTTGGCTCCGAAGGGAGCACTGAAGCTTTCTTT
J: TRBJ1-6; V: TRBV6-2/TRBV6-3; size: many; D: TRBD1; CDR3: CASSDRGNSPLHF; DNA: TGTGCCAGCAGTGACAGGGGTAATTCACCCCTCCACTTT
J: TRBJ2-1; V: TRBV11-2; size: -; D: TRBD1; CDR3: CAITRQGAREQFF; DNA: TGTGCCATCACGAGGCAGGGGGCGCGTGAGCAGTTCTTC
J: TRBJ2-7; V: TRBV3-1; size: many; D: -; CDR3: CASSQDPRLTYEQYF; DNA: TGTGCCAGCAGCCAAGATCCACGGCTGACCTACGAGCAGTACTTC
J: TRBJ2-2; V: TRBV27; size: few; D: -; CDR3: CASTPGGANTGELFF; DNA: TGTGCCAGCACCCCAGGAGGGGCGAACACCGGGGAGCTGTTTTTT
J: TRBJ2-2; V: TRBV19; size: -; D: TRBD2; CDR3: CASSPAGANTGELFF; DNA: TGTGCCAGTAGTCCAGCGGGGGCGAACACCGGGGAGCTGTTTTTT
J: TRBJ2-2; V: TRBV6-1; size: -; D: TRBD2; CDR3: CASSPPGTSGGSSTGELFF; DNA: TGTGCCAGCAGTCCCCCTGGGACTAGCGGGGGGTCGAGCACCGGGGAGCTGTTTTTT
J: TRBJ2-3; V: TRBV7-9; size: -; D: TRBD2; CDR3: CASSSSGSGNTQYF; DNA: TGTGCCAGCAGCTCCAGCGGGAGTGGGAATACGCAGTATTTT
J: TRBJ2-3; V: TRBV20-1; size: few; D: -; CDR3: CSATQSDTQYF; DNA: TGCAGTGCTACGCAGTCCGATACGCAGTATTTT
J: TRBJ2-1; V: TRBV3-1; size: -; D: TRBD1; CDR3: CASSQGGRGQGWPEQLF; DNA: TGTGCCAGCAGCCAAGGGGGTAGGGGACAGGGATGGCCGGAGCAGTTGTTC
J: TRBJ2-7; V: TRBV6-1; size: -; D: -; CDR3: CASSRSNGHEQYF; DNA: TGTGCCAGCAGCCGCTCAAACGGCCACGAGCAGTACTTC
J: TRBJ2-6; V: TRBV9; size: -; D: -; CDR3: CASSVEGFRSGANVLTF; DNA: TGTGCCAGCAGCGTTGAGGGGTTTAGGTCTGGGGCCAACGTCCTGACTTTC
J: TRBJ1-3; V: TRBV3-1; size: many; D: -; CDR3: CASSQTAGTGNTIYF; DNA: TGTGCCAGCAGCCAGACTGCCGGGACGGGAAACACCATATATTTT
J: TRBJ1-4; V: TRBV9; size: few; D: TRBD1; CDR3: CASSGQGQGDEKLFF; DNA: TGTGCCAGCAGCGGCCAAGGACAGGGAGACGAAAAACTGTTTTTT
J: TRBJ1-2; V: TRBV19; size: -; D: -; CDR3: CASTTANYGYTF; DNA: TGTGCCAGCACGACAGCGAACTATGGCTACACCTTC
J: TRBJ2-5; V: TRBV2; size: -; D: -; CDR3: CASSERGRQETQYF; DNA: TGTGCCAGCAGTGAAAGGGGGAGACAAGAGACCCAGTACTTC
J: TRBJ2-5; V: TRBV7-8; size: many; D: TRBD1; CDR3: CASSPGTAETQYF; DNA: TGTGCCAGCAGCCCCGGGACAGCAGAGACCCAGTACTTC
J: TRBJ2-5; V: TRBV28; size: many; D: -; CDR3: CASSGNVGTQYF; DNA: TGTGCCAGCAGCGGGAACGTAGGGACCCAGTACTTC
J: TRBJ1-2; V: TRBV12-5; size: -; D: -; CDR3: CASGTGYYGYTF; DNA: TGTGCTAGTGGAACAGGGTACTATGGCTACACCTTC
J: TRBJ2-3; V: TRBV4-1; size: many; D: TRBD2; CDR3: CASSQSVLAGDTQYF; DNA: TGCGCCAGCAGCCAATCGGTATTAGCGGGAGATACGCAGTATTTT
J: TRBJ1-5; V: TRBV30; size: many; D: TRBD1; CDR3: CAWSGGTGLNQPQHF; DNA: TGTGCCTGGAGTGGAGGGACAGGGTTAAATCAGCCCCAGCATTTT
J: TRBJ2-7; V: TRBV5-1; size: many; D: TRBD2; CDR3: CASSLARGSYEQYF; DNA: TGCGCCAGCAGCTTGGCACGCGGGAGCTACGAGCAGTACTTC
J: TRBJ2-3; V: TRBV7-8; size: many; D: -; CDR3: CASSLFPGGDTQYF; DNA: TGTGCCAGCAGCTTATTTCCCGGAGGGGATACGCAGTATTTT
J: TRBJ2-7; V: TRBV2; size: many; D: TRBD2; CDR3: CASNREAGDYEQYF; DNA: TGTGCCAGCAACCGCGAAGCGGGAGACTACGAGCAGTACTTC
J: TRBJ2-7; V: TRBV7-3; size: many; D: TRBD2; CDR3: CASSKLGGLAAPYEQYF; DNA: TGTGCCAGCAGCAAACTCGGGGGACTAGCGGCACCCTACGAGCAGTACTTC
J: TRBJ2-5; V: TRBV5-1; size: -; D: -; CDR3: CASSYQGEETQYF; DNA: TGCGCCAGCAGCTACCAAGGGGAAGAGACCCAGTACTTC